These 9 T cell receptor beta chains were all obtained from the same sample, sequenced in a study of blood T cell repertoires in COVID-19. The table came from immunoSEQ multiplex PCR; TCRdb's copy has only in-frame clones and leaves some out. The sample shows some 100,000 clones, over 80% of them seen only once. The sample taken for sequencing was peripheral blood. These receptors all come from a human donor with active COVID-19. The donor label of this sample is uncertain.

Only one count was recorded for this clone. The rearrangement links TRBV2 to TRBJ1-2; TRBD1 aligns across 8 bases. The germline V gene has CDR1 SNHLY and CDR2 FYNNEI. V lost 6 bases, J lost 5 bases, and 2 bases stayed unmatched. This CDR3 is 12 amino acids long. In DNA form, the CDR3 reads TGTGCCAGCAGCCAGGGGGCGTATGGCTACACCTTC. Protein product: CASSQGAYGYTF.

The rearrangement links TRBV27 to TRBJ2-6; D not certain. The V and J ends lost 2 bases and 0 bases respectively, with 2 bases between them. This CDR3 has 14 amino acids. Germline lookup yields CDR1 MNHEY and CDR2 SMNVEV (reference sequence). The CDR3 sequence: CASSLLSGANVLTF. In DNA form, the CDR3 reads TGTGCCAGCAGTTTACTCTCTGGGGCCAACGTCCTGACTTTC.

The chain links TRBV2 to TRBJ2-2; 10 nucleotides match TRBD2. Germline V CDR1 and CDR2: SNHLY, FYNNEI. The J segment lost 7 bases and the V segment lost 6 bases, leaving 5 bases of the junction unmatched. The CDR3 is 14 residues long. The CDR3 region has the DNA TGTGCCAGCAGCGCCTTAGCGGGGGGCGGGGAGCTGTTTTTT. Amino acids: CASSALAGGGELFF.

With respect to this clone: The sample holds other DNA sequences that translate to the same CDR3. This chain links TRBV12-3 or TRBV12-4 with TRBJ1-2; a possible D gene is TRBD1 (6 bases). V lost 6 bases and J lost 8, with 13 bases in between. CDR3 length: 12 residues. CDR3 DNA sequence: TGTGCCAGCAGCCTACAGGGATACGGCTACACCTTC. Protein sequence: CASSLQGYGYTF.

CDR3 DNA: TGTGCCAGCAGTTTATATCCCCCGACAGGGGGCCCGAACACTGAAGCTTTCTTT. Translated, it gives CASSLYPPTGGPNTEAFF. V and J are TRBV27 and TRBJ1-1; 10 bases line up with TRBD1. This CDR3 contains 18 residues. V dropped 1 base and J dropped 1; count of bases not matched to a gene: 9. Germline V gene data show CDR1 as MNHEY and CDR2 as SMNVEV (reference sequence).

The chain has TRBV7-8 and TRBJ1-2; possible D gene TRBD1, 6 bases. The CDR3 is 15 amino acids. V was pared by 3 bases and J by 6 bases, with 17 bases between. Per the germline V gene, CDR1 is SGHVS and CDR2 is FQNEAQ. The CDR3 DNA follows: TGTGCCAGCAGCTTGGAGTTGGACAGACTACATGGCTACACCTTC. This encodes CASSLELDRLHGYTF. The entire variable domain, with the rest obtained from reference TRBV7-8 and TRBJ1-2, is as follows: GAGVSQSPRYKVAKRGQDVALRCDPISGHVSLFWYQQALGQGPEFLTYFQNEAQLDKSGLPSDRFFAERPEGSVSTLKIQRTQQEDSAVYLCASSLELDRLHGYTFGSGTRLTVV.

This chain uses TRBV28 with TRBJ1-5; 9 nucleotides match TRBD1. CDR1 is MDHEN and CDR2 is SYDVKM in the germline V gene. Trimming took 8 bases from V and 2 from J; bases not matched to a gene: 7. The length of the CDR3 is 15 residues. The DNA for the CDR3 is TGTGCCAGCGCCTACAGGGGGCTTGGCAATCAGCCCCAGCATTTT. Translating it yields CASAYRGLGNQPQHF.

Written as DNA, the CDR3 is TGCGCCAGCAGCTGGACTAGTGGGAGCTCCTACAATGAGCAGTTCTTC. Protein: CASSWTSGSSYNEQFF. J is TRBJ2-1 and V is TRBV5-1; TRBD2 aligns across 7 bases. The J segment lost 0 bases and the V segment lost 3 bases, leaving 6 bases of the junction unmatched. This CDR3 has 16 residues. Germline V gene sequence: CDR1 SGHRS, CDR2 YFSETQ.

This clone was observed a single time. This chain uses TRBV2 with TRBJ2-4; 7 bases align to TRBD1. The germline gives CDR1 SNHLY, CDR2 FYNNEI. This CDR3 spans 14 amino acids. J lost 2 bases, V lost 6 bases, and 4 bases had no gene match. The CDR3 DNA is TGTGCCAGCAGCTACAGGGGAACCAAAAACATTCAGTACTTC. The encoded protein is CASSYRGTKNIQYF.